This is a list of T cell receptor beta chains from one sample in a study of blood T cell repertoires in COVID-19. Some clones are missing from TCRdb's copy, which holds only in-frame ones; the method was immunoSEQ multiplex PCR. The sample holds some 410,000 clones; over 75% are singletons and the top ten take 0.95% to 1%. The material sequenced was PBMCs or T cells enriched from blood (not recorded which). The receptors stem from a woman in her twenties or thirties with acute COVID-19. The CDR3 runs from the conserved cysteine through the conserved F or W. Fields, in order: V gene, J gene, clone size, D gene, CDR3 protein, CDR3 DNA. A D gene is named only where the DNA matches it firmly. Clone size is given for some rows only: seen once, a few or many times, or a class if the clone is expanded.

>TRBV6-2/TRBV6-3|TRBJ1-5|NA|NA
CASSYGREALPQHF
TGTGCCAGCAGTTACGGCAGGGAAGCGCTGCCCCAGCATTTT
>TRBV2|TRBJ2-5|once|TRBD2
CASSEAGGLAGETQYF
TGTGCCAGCAGTGAAGCTGGAGGACTAGCGGGGGAGACCCAGTACTTC
>TRBV7-8|TRBJ2-2|NA|NA
CASSFLGQNTGELFF
TGTGCCAGCAGCTTTCTTGGACAGAACACCGGGGAGCTGTTTTTT
>TRBV28|TRBJ1-2|NA|NA
CASSPGGATPYYGYTF
TGTGCCAGCAGTCCCGGAGGCGCCACTCCCTACTATGGCTACACCTTC
>TRBV11-2|TRBJ1-6|NA|NA
CASSLAGYSSYNSPLHF
TGTGCCAGCAGCTTAGCTGGTTACAGCTCCTATAATTCACCCCTCCACTTT
>TRBV12-3/TRBV12-4|TRBJ1-2|once|NA
CASRSGLRYTF
TGTGCCAGCAGATCGGGTTTGCGCTACACCTTC
>TRBV24-1|TRBJ2-7|NA|NA
CATSAPWDTEQYF
TGTGCCACCAGTGCCCCCTGGGACACCGAGCAGTACTTC
>TRBV24-1|TRBJ2-2|once|NA
CATSDPGAGELFF
TGTGCCACCAGTGACCCGGGGGCCGGGGAGCTGTTTTTT
>TRBV5-1|TRBJ1-1|NA|TRBD1
CASSPHAGTANTEAFF
TGCGCCAGCAGCCCTCACGCCGGGACAGCGAACACTGAAGCTTTCTTT
>TRBV2|TRBJ2-4|NA|TRBD2
CASALAGGRKNIQYF
TGTGCCAGCGCACTAGCGGGGGGCCGGAAAAACATTCAGTACTTC
>TRBV4-1|TRBJ1-1|NA|NA
CASSQPQRGSNTEAFF
TGCGCCAGCAGCCAACCCCAAAGGGGGAGCAACACTGAAGCTTTCTTT
>TRBV18|TRBJ1-1|NA|TRBD1
CASSPAGGGRNTEAFF
TGTGCCAGCTCACCAGCAGGGGGTGGAAGGAACACTGAAGCTTTCTTT
>TRBV7-2|TRBJ1-1|NA|NA
CASSLGGQSNTEAFF
TGTGCCAGCAGCTTAGGAGGACAGTCGAACACTGAAGCTTTCTTT
>TRBV10-3|TRBJ1-5|NA|TRBD1
CAISGDRGPNQPQHF
TGTGCCATCAGTGGCGACAGGGGGCCCAATCAGCCCCAGCATTTT
>TRBV4-1|TRBJ1-3|NA|NA
CASSQARSGVNSGNTIYF
TGCGCCAGCAGCCAAGCGCGGTCGGGGGTGAACTCTGGAAACACCATATATTTT
>TRBV2|TRBJ1-2|NA|NA
CATTGGGRGYTF
TGTGCCACCACGGGGGGGGGCCGTGGCTACACCTTC
>TRBV4-3|TRBJ2-1|NA|TRBD2
CASSQVPGLAGGPYNEQFF
TGCGCCAGCAGCCAGGTCCCGGGACTAGCGGGGGGGCCCTACAATGAGCAGTTCTTC
>TRBV7-2|TRBJ1-2|NA|NA
CASSSSDKNYGYTF
TGTGCCAGCAGCTCCTCGGACAAGAACTATGGCTACACCTTC
>TRBV27|TRBJ2-1|once|TRBD2
CASSPLAGGYNEQFF
TGTGCCAGCAGTCCACTAGCGGGGGGGTACAATGAGCAGTTCTTC
>TRBV29-1|TRBJ2-3|once|TRBD2
CSVVTSGDTQYF
TGCAGCGTTGTAACTAGCGGAGATACGCAGTATTTT
>TRBV28|TRBJ2-7|NA|NA
CASSLSEGPQQYF
TGTGCCAGCAGTTTATCGGAGGGTCCTCAGCAGTACTTC
>TRBV5-4|TRBJ1-2|NA|NA
CASSFSQGMGYTF
TGTGCCAGCAGCTTTAGCCAGGGGATGGGCTACACCTTC
>TRBV6-6|TRBJ1-2|NA|TRBD1
CASSYSETGLAGYTF
TGTGCCAGCAGTTACTCGGAGACAGGGCTGGCTGGCTACACCTTC
>TRBV5-1|TRBJ2-7|once|NA
CASSLSGWDEQYF
TGCGCCAGCAGCTTGTCGGGTTGGGACGAGCAGTACTTC
>TRBV5-1|TRBJ1-6|NA|NA
CASSFSGGGNSPLHF
TGCGCCAGCAGCTTCTCGGGGGGCGGTAATTCACCCCTCCACTTT